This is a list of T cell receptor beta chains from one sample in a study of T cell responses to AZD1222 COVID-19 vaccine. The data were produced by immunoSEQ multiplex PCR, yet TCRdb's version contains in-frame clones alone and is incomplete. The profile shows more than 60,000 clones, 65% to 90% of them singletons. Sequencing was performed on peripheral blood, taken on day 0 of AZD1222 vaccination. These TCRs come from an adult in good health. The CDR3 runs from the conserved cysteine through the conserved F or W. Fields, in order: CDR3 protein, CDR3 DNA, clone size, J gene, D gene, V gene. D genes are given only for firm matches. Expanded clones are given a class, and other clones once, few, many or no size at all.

cdr3_aa: CASGPGNMWGPGRNQPQHF; cdr3_nt: TGTGCTAGTGGGCCGGGAAATATGTGGGGGCCCGGCAGGAATCAGCCCCAGCATTTT; clone_size: once; j_call: TRBJ1-5; d_call: -; v_call: TRBV12-5
cdr3_aa: CATSQGGGNSPLHF; cdr3_nt: TGTGCCACCTCCCAGGGGGGCGGCAATTCACCCCTCCACTTT; clone_size: few; j_call: TRBJ1-6; d_call: TRBD1; v_call: TRBV24-1
cdr3_aa: CASSSGLAGVGEQYF; cdr3_nt: TGTGCCAGCAGCTCCGGACTAGCGGGAGTAGGCGAGCAGTACTTC; clone_size: -; j_call: TRBJ2-7; d_call: TRBD2; v_call: TRBV7-3
cdr3_aa: CASSFPRGRAFF; cdr3_nt: TGTGCCAGCAGTTTCCCAAGGGGGAGAGCTTTCTTT; clone_size: -; j_call: TRBJ1-1; d_call: -; v_call: TRBV12-3/TRBV12-4
cdr3_aa: CASSLGGTNNEQFF; cdr3_nt: TGTGCCAGCAGCTTAGGGGGGACTAACAATGAGCAGTTCTTC; clone_size: once; j_call: TRBJ2-1; d_call: TRBD2; v_call: TRBV11-3
cdr3_aa: CASSSTGEKLFF; cdr3_nt: TGTGCCAGCAGCTCAACAGGGGAAAAACTGTTTTTT; clone_size: -; j_call: TRBJ1-4; d_call: -; v_call: TRBV9
cdr3_aa: CASSFPPGRINEKLFF; cdr3_nt: TGTGCCAGCAGCTTTCCACCGGGCCGGATTAATGAAAAACTGTTTTTT; clone_size: -; j_call: TRBJ1-4; d_call: -; v_call: TRBV7-9
cdr3_aa: CASSQAMGRHNSPLHF; cdr3_nt: TGTGCCAGCAGCCAGGCCATGGGGAGGCATAATTCACCCCTCCACTTT; clone_size: -; j_call: TRBJ1-6; d_call: -; v_call: TRBV11-2
cdr3_aa: CASSWGTGTYNEQFF; cdr3_nt: TGTGCCAGCAGTTGGGGGACAGGGACATACAATGAGCAGTTCTTC; clone_size: few; j_call: TRBJ2-1; d_call: TRBD1; v_call: TRBV6-5
cdr3_aa: CASSPTYNEQFF; cdr3_nt: TGTGCCAGCTCCCCGACCTACAATGAGCAGTTCTTC; clone_size: -; j_call: TRBJ2-1; d_call: -; v_call: TRBV18
cdr3_aa: CASSVGQYNEQFF; cdr3_nt: TGTGCCAGCAGTGTAGGGCAGTACAATGAGCAGTTCTTC; clone_size: -; j_call: TRBJ2-1; d_call: -; v_call: TRBV2
cdr3_aa: CASKAVTDTQYF; cdr3_nt: TGTGCCAGCAAGGCGGTCACAGATACGCAGTATTTT; clone_size: -; j_call: TRBJ2-3; d_call: -; v_call: TRBV6-5
cdr3_aa: CASSPTSGSYNEQFF; cdr3_nt: TGTGCCAGCAGCCCGACTAGCGGCTCCTACAATGAGCAGTTCTTC; clone_size: -; j_call: TRBJ2-1; d_call: TRBD2; v_call: TRBV11-1
cdr3_aa: CASSLAGWRGGNGYTF; cdr3_nt: TGTGCCAGCAGTCTCGCCGGTTGGAGGGGGGGCAACGGCTACACCTTC; clone_size: -; j_call: TRBJ1-2; d_call: -; v_call: TRBV27
cdr3_aa: CATHPGWGGTEAFF; cdr3_nt: TGTGCCACCCATCCAGGGTGGGGCGGCACTGAAGCTTTCTTT; clone_size: -; j_call: TRBJ1-1; d_call: -; v_call: TRBV15
cdr3_aa: CASSYPSSYNEQFF; cdr3_nt: TGTGCCAGCAGTTACCCAAGCTCCTACAATGAGCAGTTCTTC; clone_size: -; j_call: TRBJ2-1; d_call: -; v_call: TRBV6-2/TRBV6-3
cdr3_aa: CASIKGDTNTEAFF; cdr3_nt: TGTGCCAGCATTAAGGGGGACACGAACACTGAAGCTTTCTTT; clone_size: -; j_call: TRBJ1-1; d_call: -; v_call: TRBV6-6
cdr3_aa: CASSQPTVRLGEKLFF; cdr3_nt: TGCGCCAGCAGCCAGCCTACGGTGCGCCTTGGGGAAAAACTGTTTTTT; clone_size: few; j_call: TRBJ1-4; d_call: -; v_call: TRBV4-1
cdr3_aa: CASGAGRYGYTF; cdr3_nt: TGTGCCAGCGGGGCGGGAAGGTATGGCTACACCTTC; clone_size: -; j_call: TRBJ1-2; d_call: -; v_call: TRBV14
cdr3_aa: CASSQGLREPNNEQFF; cdr3_nt: TGTGCCAGCAGCCAAGGTCTGCGGGAACCAAACAATGAGCAGTTCTTC; clone_size: -; j_call: TRBJ2-1; d_call: -; v_call: TRBV3-1/TRBV3-2
cdr3_aa: CASSLARGRETQYF; cdr3_nt: TGTGCCAGCAGCTTGGCCAGGGGGCGAGAGACCCAGTACTTC; clone_size: few; j_call: TRBJ2-5; d_call: TRBD1; v_call: TRBV5-6
cdr3_aa: CASSQTSGRRTGELFF; cdr3_nt: TGTGCCAGCTCACAGACTAGCGGGAGGAGGACCGGGGAGCTGTTTTTT; clone_size: -; j_call: TRBJ2-2; d_call: TRBD2; v_call: TRBV18
cdr3_aa: CASSLLVTGGRPTEAFF; cdr3_nt: TGCGCCAGCAGCTTGCTCGTTACAGGGGGCAGACCCACTGAAGCTTTCTTT; clone_size: -; j_call: TRBJ1-1; d_call: TRBD1; v_call: TRBV5-1
cdr3_aa: CASSSRPGQGIASGNTIYF; cdr3_nt: TGCGCCAGCAGCTCGAGACCGGGACAGGGGATTGCCTCTGGAAACACCATATATTTT; clone_size: -; j_call: TRBJ1-3; d_call: TRBD1; v_call: TRBV5-1
cdr3_aa: CSVSPGESYGYTF; cdr3_nt: TGCAGCGTGTCCCCAGGGGAAAGCTATGGCTACACCTTC; clone_size: -; j_call: TRBJ1-2; d_call: -; v_call: TRBV29-1
cdr3_aa: CASSVGIQPSRAATDTQYF; cdr3_nt: TGTGCCAGCAGTGTAGGGATACAGCCGTCCCGGGCTGCCACAGATACGCAGTATTTT; clone_size: -; j_call: TRBJ2-3; d_call: -; v_call: TRBV6-1
cdr3_aa: CASSSTQGKNYGYTF; cdr3_nt: TGTGCCAGCTCATCCACCCAGGGTAAGAACTATGGCTACACCTTC; clone_size: few; j_call: TRBJ1-2; d_call: -; v_call: TRBV19
cdr3_aa: CASSFKGDEPQHF; cdr3_nt: TGTGCCAGCAGCTTTAAAGGGGATGAGCCCCAGCATTTT; clone_size: once; j_call: TRBJ1-5; d_call: -; v_call: TRBV7-9